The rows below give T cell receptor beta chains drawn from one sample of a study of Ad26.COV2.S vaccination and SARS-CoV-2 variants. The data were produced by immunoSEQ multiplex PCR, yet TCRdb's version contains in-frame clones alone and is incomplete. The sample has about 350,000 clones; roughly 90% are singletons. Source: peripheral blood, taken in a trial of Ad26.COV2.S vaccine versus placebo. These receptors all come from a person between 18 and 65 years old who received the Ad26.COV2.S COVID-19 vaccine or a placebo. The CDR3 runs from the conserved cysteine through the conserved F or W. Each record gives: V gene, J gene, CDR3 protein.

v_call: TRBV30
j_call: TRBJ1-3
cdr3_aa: CAWRTTGGSGNTIYF

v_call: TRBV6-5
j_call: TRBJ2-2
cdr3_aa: CASRTHPGQFAELFF

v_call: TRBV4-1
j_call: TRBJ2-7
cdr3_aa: CASSQPYRGQGNEQYF

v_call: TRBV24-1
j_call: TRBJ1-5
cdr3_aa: CATSNDVNQPQHF

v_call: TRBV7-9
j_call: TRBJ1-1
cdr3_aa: CASSPGVANTEAFF

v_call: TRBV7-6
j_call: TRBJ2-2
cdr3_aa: CASSLILGGDSGELFF

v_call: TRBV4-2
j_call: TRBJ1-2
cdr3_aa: CASSQEGKGYGYTF

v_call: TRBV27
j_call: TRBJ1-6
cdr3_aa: CASSWSRGESPLHF

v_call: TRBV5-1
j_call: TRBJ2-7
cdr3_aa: CASSLEMDSWDEQYF

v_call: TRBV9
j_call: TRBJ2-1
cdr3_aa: CASSVGSGNDEQFF

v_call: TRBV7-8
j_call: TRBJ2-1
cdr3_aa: CASSLGRTNEQFF

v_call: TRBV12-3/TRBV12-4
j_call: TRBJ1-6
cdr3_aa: CASSPLQNSPLHF

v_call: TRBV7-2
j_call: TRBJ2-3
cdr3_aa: CASSYPGSGAGDTQYF

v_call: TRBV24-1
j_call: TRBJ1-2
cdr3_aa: CATSEPGVGYTF

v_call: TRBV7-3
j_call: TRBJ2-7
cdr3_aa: CASSSSDSSYEQYF

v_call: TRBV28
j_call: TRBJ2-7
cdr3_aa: CASSRSRWGEQYF

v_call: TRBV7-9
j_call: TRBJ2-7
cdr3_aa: CASSSPGLAGLDYEQYF

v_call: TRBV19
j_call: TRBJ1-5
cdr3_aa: CASSIKGRGYSNQPQHF

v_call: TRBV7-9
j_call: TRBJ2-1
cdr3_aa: CASSRDSGYNEQFF

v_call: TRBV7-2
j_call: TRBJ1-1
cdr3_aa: CASSLLGLNTEAFF

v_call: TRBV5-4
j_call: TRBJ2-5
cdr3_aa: CASKVAGARGETQYF

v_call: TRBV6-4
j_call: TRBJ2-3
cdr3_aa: CASSEGQGADTQYF

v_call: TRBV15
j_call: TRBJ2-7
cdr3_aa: CATSREQQSPLSSYEQYF

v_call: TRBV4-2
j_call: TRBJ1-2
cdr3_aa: CASSQGFGENYGYTF

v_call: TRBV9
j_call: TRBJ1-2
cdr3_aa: CASSVEQGNYGYTF

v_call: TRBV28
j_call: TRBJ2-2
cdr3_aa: CASSLSVGGPGTGELFF

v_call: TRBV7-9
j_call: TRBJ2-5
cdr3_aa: CASSLAGGQETQYF

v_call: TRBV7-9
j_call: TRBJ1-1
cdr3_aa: CASSLVRGNTEAFF

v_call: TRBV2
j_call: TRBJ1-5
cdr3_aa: CASSDKGRNQPQHF

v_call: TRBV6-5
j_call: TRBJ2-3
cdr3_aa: CASSYEGGIRTDTQYF

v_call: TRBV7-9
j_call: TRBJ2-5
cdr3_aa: CASSSTGYTQYF

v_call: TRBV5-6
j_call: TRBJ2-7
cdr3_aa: CASRPVGVNEQYF

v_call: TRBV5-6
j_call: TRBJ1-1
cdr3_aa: CASSLVDRPNTEAFF

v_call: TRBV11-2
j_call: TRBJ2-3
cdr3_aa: CASRASAGGPRTQYF

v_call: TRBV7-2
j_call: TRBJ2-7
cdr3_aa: CASSLMASGVDEQYF

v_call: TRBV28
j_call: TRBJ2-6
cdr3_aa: CASSSGRAGANVLTF

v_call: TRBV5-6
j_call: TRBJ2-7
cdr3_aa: CASSPHERTYYEQYF

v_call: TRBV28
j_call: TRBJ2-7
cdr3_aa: CASSGPGTALYEQYF

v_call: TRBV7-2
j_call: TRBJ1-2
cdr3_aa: CASSPPTAISGTYGYTF

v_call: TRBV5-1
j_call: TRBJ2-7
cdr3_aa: CASSLVGTGDEQYF

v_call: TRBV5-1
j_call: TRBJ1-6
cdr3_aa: CASSLEAGSNSPLHF

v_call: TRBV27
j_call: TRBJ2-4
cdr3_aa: CASSSPGAQNIQYF

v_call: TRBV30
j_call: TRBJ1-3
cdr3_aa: CAWSAYLRARSGNTIYF

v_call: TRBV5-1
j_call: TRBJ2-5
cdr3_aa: CASSLGVVGGGYQETQYF

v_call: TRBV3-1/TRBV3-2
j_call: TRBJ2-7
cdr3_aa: CASSQGGLFHEQYF

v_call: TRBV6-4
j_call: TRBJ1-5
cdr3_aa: CASSDNGGNQPQHF

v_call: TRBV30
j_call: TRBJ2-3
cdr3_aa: CAWSVRADTQYF

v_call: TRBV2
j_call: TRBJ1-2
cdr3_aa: CASSVISRNYGYTF

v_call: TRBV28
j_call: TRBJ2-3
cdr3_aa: CASSLSFGANTDTQYF

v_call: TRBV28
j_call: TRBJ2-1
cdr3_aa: CASSSLRSGGFYNEQFF